This is a list of T cell receptor beta chains from one sample in a study of blood T cell repertoires in COVID-19. Profiled with immunoSEQ multiplex PCR; TCRdb holds only in-frame clones, not every one. The sample carries around 130,000 clones, more than 80% recorded once. The sample comprised peripheral blood. The receptors originated from a human donor in a cohort sampled during active COVID-19. Each CDR3 is given with its conserved first and last residue. The D gene is left open where the match is weak. Clone size is stated in some rows and not others, as once, few, many or a class when expanded.

d_call	clone_size	v_call	j_call	cdr3_aa	cdr3_nt
TRBD1	few	TRBV2	TRBJ2-7	CASRTPGQSSYEQYF	TGTGCCAGCAGGACGCCGGGACAGAGCTCCTACGAGCAGTACTTC
-	-	TRBV10-3	TRBJ2-2	CAISELANTGELFF	TGTGCCATCAGTGAACTAGCGAACACCGGGGAGCTGTTTTTT
TRBD2	-	TRBV4-3	TRBJ2-3	CASSWNIGGNPSTDTQYF	TGCGCCAGCAGCTGGAACATCGGGGGGAACCCCAGCACAGATACGCAGTATTTT
TRBD1	few	TRBV6-2/TRBV6-3	TRBJ1-1	CASSYVIGTGRRGTEAFF	TGTGCCAGCAGTTACGTGATCGGGACAGGCCGCAGGGGCACTGAAGCTTTCTTT
-	-	TRBV27	TRBJ1-4	CASRQGTEKLFF	TGTGCCAGCAGACAGGGCACTGAAAAACTGTTTTTT
-	-	TRBV7-2	TRBJ2-3	CASTPATRGDTQYF	TGTGCCAGCACTCCTGCCACCCGGGGGGATACGCAGTATTTT
TRBD2	-	TRBV9	TRBJ2-1	CASSGRLADAYNEQFF	TGTGCCAGCAGCGGCAGACTAGCGGACGCCTACAATGAGCAGTTCTTC
-	-	TRBV7-8	TRBJ2-3	CASSPGTLTDTQYF	TGTGCCAGCAGCCCCGGGACACTAACAGATACGCAGTATTTT
-	once	TRBV25-1	TRBJ2-1	CASSEGLPPGYEQFF	TGTGCCAGCAGTGAAGGACTACCGCCAGGATATGAGCAGTTCTTC
-	few	TRBV19	TRBJ1-2	CATETVNYGYTF	TGTGCCACCGAAACAGTAAACTATGGCTACACCTTC
TRBD1	once	TRBV19	TRBJ1-2	CASSTDRGYGYTF	TGTGCCAGTAGTACTGACAGGGGATACGGCTACACCTTC
-	-	TRBV4-1	TRBJ1-4	CASSQPATNEKLFF	TGCGCCAGCAGCCAACCTGCAACTAATGAAAAACTGTTTTTT
-	-	TRBV29-1	TRBJ1-4	CSVESGPAEKLFF	TGCAGCGTTGAAAGCGGCCCCGCTGAAAAACTGTTTTTT
TRBD1	-	TRBV6-1	TRBJ2-1	CASSEVAGGDGEQFF	TGTGCCAGCAGTGAAGTGGCAGGGGGTGATGGTGAGCAGTTCTTC
-	-	TRBV24-1	TRBJ1-1	CATSLGGLNTEAFF	TGTGCCACCAGCCTCGGAGGGCTGAACACTGAAGCTTTCTTT